These 20 T cell receptor beta chains came from one sample sequenced in a study of CD8+CD57+ T cells in acquired aplastic anemia. Using genomic DNA as the template, TCR beta VDJ and CDR3 profiling was carried out. TCRdb reprocessed the reads via MiXCR and lists one record per CDR3 protein. The data show 450,000 to 550,000 distinct CDR3 sequences, around 30% seen once. Patients selected for sequencing had displayed CD8+CD57+ cell expansion by flow cytometry. Material for sequencing was sorted CD4+, CD8+, or CD8+CD57+ T cells (not recorded which) from PBMCs. These receptors were obtained from a human donor with aplastic anemia.

This clonotype appeared many times. The J gene is TRBJ1-2, the V gene TRBV10-3; the D is unclear. Looked up from germline, CDR1 is ENHRY and CDR2 is SYGVKD. V shed 1 base and J shed 8 bases, with 17 bases lying between them. There are 15 residues in the CDR3. The CDR3 loop reads CAISELGRSGDGYTF. The CDR3 coding sequence is TGTGCCATCAGTGAGTTAGGTAGGAGTGGAGACGGCTACACCTTC.

This clonotype appeared many times. This sequence joins TRBV29-1 and TRBJ1-1; 9 nucleotides match TRBD1. This CDR3 region has 13 residues. Trimming cost V 6 bases and J 6 bases; bases outside gene matches: 8. Germline assignment: CDR1 SQVTM and CDR2 ANQGSEA. The CDR3 is CSVTQGAKAEAFF. CDR3 nucleotides: TGCAGCGTGACACAGGGGGCTAAGGCTGAAGCTTTCTTT.

This clonotype was counted at least ten times. The chain recombines TRBV29-1 with TRBJ2-7; tentative D call: TRBD2 (5 bases). Germline lookup yields CDR1 SQVTM and CDR2 ANQGSEA. V gave up 2 bases and J gave up 3 bases, with 11 bases separating them. This CDR3 is built from 13 residues. CDR3 bases: TGCAGCGTTGAACGGTCGGGGAGCTACGAGCAGTACTTC. It translates to CSVERSGSYEQYF.

This chain connects TRBV10-3 to TRBJ2-7; D uncertain. The CDR3 is 14 residues long. Per germline, CDR1 ENHRY and CDR2 SYGVKD. Trimming stripped 10 bases from V and 6 bases from J, with 22 bases between. CDR3 region: CASIATISNSEQYF. The CDR3, as DNA: TGTGCCAGCATCGCGACAATATCTAACTCCGAGCAGTACTTC.

This clonotype was counted many times. The chain couples TRBV29-1 to TRBJ1-2, with 7 bases fitting TRBD1. V was pared by 8 bases and J by 8 bases, with 8 bases of the junction left unmatched. The CDR3 covers 11 residues. Germline CDR1 and CDR2: SQVTM and ANQGSEA. The CDR3 region has the DNA TGCAGCACTGGACAGGAGGGGGGCTACACCTTC. Protein: CSTGQEGGYTF.

Ten or more counts support this clonotype. CDR3 sequence reads: CATSTIPRNTDTQYF. The CDR3 DNA is TGTGCCACCAGCACTATCCCTCGGAACACAGATACGCAGTATTTT. V and J are TRBV15 and TRBJ2-3; D is undetermined. Trimming pared 4 bases from V and 2 bases from J, leaving 13 bases between. The CDR3 length is 15 residues. Germline V gene lookup returns CDR1 LNHNV and CDR2 YYDKDF (reference sequence).

This clonotype was seen more than once but under ten times. The V gene is TRBV7-2, the J gene TRBJ2-1; D could derive from TRBD1 or TRBD2 (6 bases each). The V gene's germline CDR1 is SGHTA and CDR2 FQGNSA. V was shortened by 5 bases and J by 10 bases, with 21 bases between the two germline ends. The CDR3 totals 15 residues. CDR3 loop: CASSPTVGGREEQFF. In DNA form, the CDR3 reads TGTGCCAGCAGCCCGACCGTGGGGGGCCGTGAAGAGCAGTTCTTC.

A remark on this clonotype: A read error may be the cause here, since a much bigger clone is one base away. This chain joins TRBV11-1 and TRBJ1-5; D gene ambiguous. This CDR3 contains 18 residues. V was clipped by 5 bases and J by 0 bases, with 20 bases between them. CDR1 and CDR2 from the germline V gene are SGHAT and FQDESV (reference sequence). The CDR3 sequence is CASSEERASLYSNQPQHF. The CDR3 bases are TGTGCCAGCAGCGAGGAAAGGGCGAGTCTCTATAGCAATCAGCCCCAGCATTTT.

The genes are TRBV14 and TRBJ2-3; tentative D call: TRBD2 (6 bases). Germline V gene lookup returns CDR1 SGHDN and CDR2 FVKESK. The CDR3 spans 15 residues. Trimming stripped 1 base from V and 4 bases from J, with 12 bases between. CDR3 protein: CASSQGLGEADTQYF. As DNA, the CDR3 is TGTGCCAGCAGCCAAGGTCTGGGGGAGGCAGATACGCAGTATTTT.

Many counts were recorded for this clonotype. The rearrangement uses TRBV7-2 and TRBJ1-5; the match to TRBD1 covers 8 bases. CDR1 is SGHTA, CDR2 FQGNSA, per germline. Unmatched junction bases numbered 2, after V lost 1 base and J lost 3 bases. The CDR3 is 15 amino acids. DNA for the CDR3: TGTGCCAGCAGCTTAGAGGACAGGGCCAATCAGCCCCAGCATTTT. It encodes CASSLEDRANQPQHF. Full variable domain (outside the CDR3, taken from reference TRBV7-2 and TRBJ1-5): GAGVSQSPSNKVTEKGKDVELRCDPISGHTALYWYRQSLGQGLEFLIYFQGNSAPDKSGLPSDRFSAERTGGSVSTLTIQRTQQEDSAVYLCASSLEDRANQPQHFGDGTRLSIL.

Regarding this clonotype: Likely a read error: the CDR3 ends without its conserved phenylalanine or tryptophan. The chain carries TRBV10-3 and TRBJ1-6, with 9 bases that match TRBD1. Germline values: CDR1 ENHRY, CDR2 SYGVKD. The CDR3 extends over 14 amino acids. The CDR3 coding sequence is TGTGCCAGCAGTTACAGGGGGCGGGATTCACCCCTCCACTCT. This codes for CASSYRGRDSPLHS.

The chain couples TRBV11-1 to TRBJ2-1; D is possibly TRBD2 (5 bases). The CDR3 has 17 residues. Germline lookup yields CDR1 SGHAT and CDR2 FQDESV (reference sequence). V was pared by 1 base and J by 4 bases, with 17 bases between. CDR3 region: CASSLVGAVILYNEQFF. Written as DNA, the CDR3 is TGTGCCAGCAGCTTAGTGGGAGCAGTGATCCTGTACAATGAGCAGTTCTTC.

The chain joins TRBV19 to TRBJ2-7; tentatively, D is TRBD2 (7 bases). CDR3 length: 14 amino acids. CDR1 is LNHDA, CDR2 SQIVND, per germline (reference sequence). V was cut by 9 bases and J by 6 bases, with 21 bases left in between. CDR3 sequence (DNA): TGTGCCAGCAGCTTAGGGGGGGGGTCGGCCGAGCAGTACTTC. Translating it yields CASSLGGGSAEQYF.

To note about this clonotype: At one of its ends the junction is not consistent with the germline gene, which may arise from a read error. This chain joins TRBV7-2 and TRBJ1-5; the D gene is possibly TRBD1 (6 bases). The CDR3 runs 15 residues. Germline assignment: CDR1 SGHTA and CDR2 FQGNSA. This chain's CDR3 is CTSSQETGGNQPQHF. In nucleotides, the CDR3 is TGCACCAGCAGCCAAGAGACAGGAGGAAATCAGCCCCAGCATTTT. The full variable domain, in which reference TRBV7-2 and TRBJ1-5 provide the parts outside the CDR3, is GAGVSQSPSNKVTEKGKDVELRCDPISGHTALYWYRQSLGQGLEFLIYFQGNSAPDKSGLPSDRFSAERTGGSVSTLTIQRTQQEDSAVYLCTSSQETGGNQPQHFGDGTRLSIL.

To note about this clonotype: A single base separates this from a much larger clone, so it may be a read error. The chain carries TRBV14 and TRBJ1-2, with D unresolved. The CDR3 has 13 residues. CDR1 is SGHDN and CDR2 is FVKESK in the germline V gene. The DNA of the CDR3 is TGTACCAGCAGCCAAGATTATCAGTATGGCTACACCTTC. As protein: CTSSQDYQYGYTF. Based on the CDR3 plus reference TRBV14 and TRBJ1-2, the full variable domain is EAGVTQFPSHSVIEKGQTVTLRCDPISGHDNLYWYRRVMGKEIKFLLHFVKESKQDESGMPNNRFLAERTGGTYSTLKVQPAELEDSGVYFCTSSQDYQYGYTFGSGTRLTVV.

This clonotype occurred many times. The rearrangement joins TRBV20-1 to TRBJ1-1; D gene ambiguous. The CDR3 runs 13 residues. Deletions cut 3 bases from V and 4 bases from J, with 12 bases between. CDR1 and CDR2 (germline): DFQATT, SNEGSKA (reference sequence). The CDR3 here is CSASGLEGTEAFF. The CDR3 coding sequence is TGCAGTGCTAGTGGACTCGAGGGCACTGAAGCTTTCTTT.

The gene calls are TRBV11-2 and TRBJ2-3; 10 positions agree with TRBD1. The V gene's germline CDR1 is SGHAT and CDR2 FQNNGV. The CDR3 sequence is 16 residues long. The trim removed 0 bases at V and 3 bases at J, leaving 3 bases unmatched. DNA for the CDR3: TGTGCCAGCAGCTTAGATGACAGGGGGCTGACAGATACGCAGTATTTT. Its protein product is CASSLDDRGLTDTQYF.

The CDR3 protein is CASSSSQVSYEQYF. In DNA form, the CDR3 reads TGTGCCAGCAGCTCCAGCCAGGTCTCCTACGAGCAGTACTTC. The genes are TRBV7-9 and TRBJ2-7; D gene unclear. Germline V CDR1 and CDR2: SEHNR, FQNEAQ (reference sequence). The CDR3 length is 14 residues. V gave up 4 bases and J gave up 0 bases, with 10 bases separating them.

At least ten counts were recorded for this clonotype. As DNA, the CDR3 is TGTGCCAGCAGCTTAGGGGGGTTTGGGTATGGCTACACCTTC. It is translated as CASSLGGFGYGYTF. The chain joins TRBV7-2 to TRBJ1-2, with a tentative D call TRBD1 (5 bases). The CDR3 extends over 14 amino acids. Trimming removed 1 base from V and 5 bases from J, with 11 bases in between. Germline V CDR1 and CDR2: SGHTA, FQGNSA.

This clonotype has at least ten counts. V and J are TRBV10-3 and TRBJ2-1; unclear D gene. CDR1 and CDR2 from the germline V gene are ENHRY and SYGVKD. The CDR3 consists of 12 residues. Trimming stripped 8 bases from V and 7 bases from J, with 12 bases between. As DNA, the CDR3 is TGTGCCATCGGAGAGGATTTGAATGAGCAGTTCTTC. It is translated as CAIGEDLNEQFF.